The rows below give T cell receptor beta chains drawn from one sample of a study of CD8 T cells in Susac syndrome. Each CDR3 protein gets one entry after TCRdb re-called the immunoSEQ multiplex PCR reads with MiXCR. The table records about 140,000 distinct CDR3 sequences, over 85% of them present only once. The sequenced sample was CD8+ T cells from PBMCs. Receptor source: a human donor in good health. Both conserved end residues are part of each CDR3. D genes are given only for firm matches. Some rows mark clone size as missing; the rest say once, few, many or name a class of expanded clone.

>TRBV9|18|TRBJ2-7|-|-
CASSVVEGGRYSSYEQYF
TGTGCCAGCAGCGTAGTGGAGGGAGGTAGATACAGCTCCTACGAGCAGTACTTC
>TRBV15|14|TRBJ2-5|TRBD1|-
CATQDRGGGETQYF
TGTGCCACCCAAGACAGGGGCGGTGGAGAGACCCAGTACTTC
>TRBV27|16|TRBJ2-3|-|-
CASSPRGIAPTDTQYF
TGTGCCAGCAGTCCGCGCGGGATAGCTCCCACAGATACGCAGTATTTT
>TRBV3-1|14|TRBJ1-2|TRBD1|-
CASSPWTGEYGYTF
TGTGCCAGCAGCCCCTGGACAGGGGAGTATGGCTACACCTTC
>TRBV20-1|12|TRBJ1-4|-|-
CSSGGTSEKLFF
TGCAGCTCCGGGGGGACTAGTGAAAAACTGTTTTTT
>TRBV19|14|TRBJ2-5|TRBD1|-
CASGDRGTIETQYF
TGTGCCAGTGGGGACAGGGGGACAATAGAGACCCAGTACTTC
>TRBV9|12|TRBJ2-5|-|-
CASSGLEQTQYF
TGTGCCAGCAGCGGCTTAGAACAGACCCAGTACTTC
>TRBV24-1|14|TRBJ1-5|-|few
CATSWGRSNQPQHF
TGTGCCACCAGCTGGGGACGAAGCAATCAGCCCCAGCATTTT
>TRBV27|15|TRBJ1-1|TRBD1|-
CATSGTGEVGTEAFF
TGTGCCACGTCCGGGACAGGGGAGGTGGGCACTGAAGCTTTCTTT
>TRBV13|12|TRBJ2-2|-|-
CASSKVAGELFF
TGTGCCAGCAGCAAGGTCGCCGGGGAGCTGTTTTTT
>TRBV29-1|14|TRBJ2-1|TRBD2|-
CSVVDGRSGNEQFF
TGCAGCGTTGTTGACGGGAGGAGTGGGAATGAGCAGTTCTTC
>TRBV28|17|TRBJ2-5|TRBD1|-
CASSLKPGTEYQETQYF
TGTGCCAGCAGTTTAAAACCCGGGACAGAGTACCAAGAGACCCAGTACTTC
>TRBV9|17|TRBJ2-1|-|-
CASSPNLEPSIHNEQFF
TGTGCCAGCAGCCCAAATTTGGAGCCTAGCATCCACAATGAGCAGTTCTTC
>TRBV3-1|17|TRBJ2-2|-|-
CASSQISGATNTGELFF
TGTGCCAGCAGCCAAATCTCCGGGGCTACGAACACCGGGGAGCTGTTTTTT
>TRBV28|13|TRBJ2-7|-|-
CASSPGTSYEQYF
TGTGCCAGCAGTCCCGGGACTTCCTACGAGCAGTACTTC
>TRBV5-4|14|TRBJ2-1|-|-
CASSLLLAQHEQFF
TGTGCCAGCAGCTTGCTGCTAGCGCAGCATGAGCAGTTCTTC
>TRBV7-9|11|TRBJ2-1|-|-
CASRPARENIF
TGTGCCAGCAGGCCAGCCAGGGAAAATATCTTC
>TRBV7-9|13|TRBJ2-7|-|-
CASSATGIYEQYF
TGTGCCAGCAGCGCGACAGGTATCTACGAGCAGTACTTC
>TRBV28|12|TRBJ2-1|-|-
CASSGPMNEQFF
TGTGCCAGCAGTGGTCCGATGAATGAGCAGTTCTTC
>TRBV27|14|TRBJ2-7|TRBD1|-
CASSLGTGSNEQYF
TGTGCCAGCAGTTTAGGGACAGGGTCCAACGAGCAGTACTTC
>TRBV5-4|13|TRBJ2-7|-|-
CASSLVEGTEQYF
TGTGCCAGCAGCTTGGTGGAGGGGACCGAGCAGTACTTC
>TRBV20-1|11|TRBJ1-2|TRBD1|-
CSAWDSYGYTF
TGCAGTGCATGGGACAGCTATGGCTACACCTTC
>TRBV27|12|TRBJ2-3|-|-
CASSSNTDTQYF
TGTGCCAGCAGTTCGAACACAGATACGCAGTATTTT